One and the same sample provided the 30 T cell receptor beta chains below, sequenced in a study of T-cell memory formation after mild COVID-19 (dated by TCRdb to the early 2020s). The method was 5' RACE. The run used an Illumina NovaSeq 6000. Using fastp at Q25 and MiXCR, TCRdb reprocessed the public reads and kept productive beta chains. Entries are consolidated by CDR3 protein sequence, retaining the most common genes and DNA. The table for this sample lists some 410,000 distinct CDR3 sequences; roughly a quarter of them were counted only once. In total, the top ten clones hold around 14% of the sample. Material for sequencing was PBMCs or a T cell subset sorted from them (not recorded which). Receptors originate from an adult woman who had mild COVID-19 (a few samples of this study predate the infection). The sample titles of this study are shuffled in the database, so cell type and time point are left out; the donor was told from shared clones.

This rearrangement joins TRBV5-4 to TRBJ2-1, with D possibly matching TRBD2 (7 bases). V was cut by 6 bases and J by 3 bases, with 16 bases left in between. This CDR3 contains 15 residues. Per the germline V gene, CDR1 is SGHNT and CDR2 is YYREEE (reference sequence). The CDR3 loop is CASTWGGEIYNEQFF. CDR3 DNA sequence: TGTGCCAGCACCTGGGGGGGCGAGATCTACAATGAGCAGTTCTTC.

This clonotype was detected a few times. CDR3 in DNA: TGCAGCGTTGAAGGGTCTAGCGGGAGTCGTCGGTACGAGCAGTACTTC. It yields the protein CSVEGSSGSRRYEQYF. This sequence joins TRBV29-1 and TRBJ2-7; 10 nucleotides align to TRBD2. The CDR3 sequence is 16 residues long. Losses at the gene ends were 1 base for V and 4 bases for J; bases not matched to a gene: 10. Germline-derived CDR1 and CDR2 are SQVTM and ANQGSEA.

This clonotype was found many times. The J gene is TRBJ1-1, the V gene TRBV19; tentatively, D is TRBD1 (5 bases). Germline loops: CDR1 LNHDA, CDR2 SQIVND (reference sequence). V dropped 11 bases and J dropped 4 bases, with 14 bases sitting between them. This CDR3 spans 12 amino acids. The CDR3 DNA sequence: TGTGCCGTACGCACGGGGGGCACTGAAGCTTTCTTT. Residues: CAVRTGGTEAFF.

The chain has TRBV6-6 and TRBJ2-5, with unresolved D. V was shortened by 9 bases and J by 1 base, with 18 bases between the two germline ends. Looked up from germline, CDR1 is MNHNY and CDR2 is SVGAGI (reference sequence). The CDR3 spans 15 residues. CDR3 sequence (DNA): TGTGCCAGTAGCCGATCCAGATGGGTCCAAGAGACCCAGTACTTC. Its protein is CASSRSRWVQETQYF.

Only a few counts were recorded for this clonotype. The chain recombines TRBV7-6 with TRBJ2-3; the D gene is possibly TRBD2 (6 bases). Germline V gene sequence: CDR1 SGHVS, CDR2 FNYEAQ. The CDR3 sequence is 13 residues long. Trimming pared 5 bases from V and 5 bases from J, leaving 11 bases between. CDR3 coding DNA: TGTGCCAGCAGCCCGAGAGCGGGAGATACGCAGTATTTT. Translating it yields CASSPRAGDTQYF. The variable domain in full, completed from reference TRBV7-6 and TRBJ2-3, reads GAGVSQSPRYKVTKRGQDVALRCDPISGHVSLYWYRQALGQGPEFLTYFNYEAQQDKSGLPNDRFSAERPEGSISTLTIQRTEQRDSAMYRCASSPRAGDTQYFGPGTRLTVL.

This chain links TRBV4-1 with TRBJ1-5; TRBD1 matches 7 bases. The CDR3 is 15 amino acids. Trimming at V came to 4 bases and at J to 7 bases, leaving 10 bases not matched to a gene. Per germline, CDR1 MGHRA and CDR2 YSYEKL. The CDR3 DNA follows: TGCGCCAGCAGCCGCACAGGGGTTAAGCAACAGCCCCAGCATTTT. This sequence encodes CASSRTGVKQQPQHF.

This clonotype was observed at least ten times. J is TRBJ1-1 and V is TRBV5-6; a possible D gene is TRBD1 (6 bases). V was shortened by 3 bases and J by 3 bases, with 21 bases between the two germline ends. CDR1 and CDR2 (germline): SGHDT, YYEEEE. The CDR3 is 17 amino acids. CDR3 sequence: CASSSPGEVGKDTEAFF. In nucleotides, the CDR3 is TGTGCCAGCAGCTCCCCAGGGGAGGTGGGCAAGGACACTGAAGCTTTCTTT.

The rearrangement uses TRBV5-1 and TRBJ1-2; unclear D gene. The CDR3 is 14 residues long. Germline CDR1 and CDR2: SGHRS and YFSETQ. Trimming cost V 1 base and J 6 bases, with 13 bases left between them. Here the CDR3 DNA reads TGCGCCAGCAGCTTGAGCATTCCGCCAAATGGCTACACCTTC. This codes for CASSLSIPPNGYTF.

This clonotype was counted a few times. The chain joins TRBV4-3 to TRBJ2-3; 11 bases match TRBD2. The germline V gene encodes CDR1 LGHNA and CDR2 YSLEER. The CDR3 is 16 amino acids. The J segment lost 1 base and the V segment lost 2 bases, leaving 2 bases of the junction unmatched. CDR3 residues: CASSQTLAGGTDTQYF. In DNA, the CDR3 is TGCGCCAGCAGCCAAACACTAGCGGGAGGCACAGATACGCAGTATTTT.

There are many counts of this clonotype. V is TRBV7-9 and J is TRBJ2-3; D is perhaps TRBD2 (6 bases). The length of the CDR3 is 16 residues. Germline assignment: CDR1 SEHNR and CDR2 FQNEAQ (reference sequence). Trimming took 2 bases from V and 5 from J, leaving 17 bases between them. CDR3 DNA sequence: TGTGCCAGCAGCTTATTTCGGGTTGGGACTCGAGATACGCAGTATTTT. This translates into CASSLFRVGTRDTQYF.

The chain carries TRBV6-5 and TRBJ2-6; 7 bases fit TRBD1. The length of the CDR3 is 13 residues. Losses at the gene ends were 9 bases for V and 2 bases for J; bases not matched to a gene: 1. In germline, CDR1 is MNHEY, CDR2 SVGAGI. The CDR3 here is CASGTAGANVLTF. In DNA form, the CDR3 reads TGTGCCAGTGGGACAGCTGGGGCCAACGTCCTGACTTTC.

This chain connects TRBV5-5 to TRBJ1-2, with 8 bases lining up with TRBD1. After removal of 3 bases from V and 6 bases from J, the junction contained 19 bases not matched to a gene. CDR1 is SGHKS and CDR2 is YYEKEE in the germline V gene (reference sequence). This CDR3 is built from 18 residues. The CDR3 coding sequence is TGTGCCAGCAGCTCCATTAGCCCCACACAGGGGGATATGCATGGCTACACCTTC. Encoded protein: CASSSISPTQGDMHGYTF.

There are a few counts of this clonotype. The genes are TRBV6-2 or TRBV6-3 and TRBJ2-3; 12 positions agree with TRBD1. CDR3 length equals 17 residues. The germline V gene has CDR1 MNHEY and CDR2 SVGEGT. J was trimmed by 6 bases and V by 7 bases; bases with no gene match: 14. CDR3 region: CASNRGQGAKFDDTQYF. In nucleotides, the CDR3 is TGTGCCAGCAACAGGGGACAGGGGGCGAAATTTGATGATACGCAGTATTTT.

This chain connects TRBV7-9 to TRBJ2-5; 8 positions match TRBD2. V was clipped by 5 bases and J by 4 bases; unmatched bases: 9. CDR1 and CDR2 from the germline V gene are SEHNR and FQNEAQ (reference sequence). This CDR3 region has 15 residues. The CDR3 spells CASSRTSLAAETQYF. In nucleotides, the CDR3 is TGTGCCAGCAGCCGCACCTCACTAGCGGCAGAGACCCAGTACTTC.

This clonotype was observed a handful of times. This rearrangement joins TRBV7-3 to TRBJ2-5; 11 bases match TRBD2. The CDR3 runs 17 residues. Germline CDR1 SGHTA, CDR2 FQGTGA. Trimming removed 7 bases from V and 9 bases from J; junction bases left unmatched: 19. The CDR3 loop is CASTPPPSGGLVTAQYF. The DNA of the CDR3 is TGTGCCAGCACCCCCCCGCCTAGCGGGGGGCTGGTAACGGCCCAGTACTTC.

CDR3: CASSRQVDYGYTF. The CDR3 DNA sequence: TGTGCCAGCAGCCGACAGGTCGACTATGGCTACACCTTC. This rearrangement joins TRBV7-6 to TRBJ1-2; D may be TRBD1 (6 bases). V was clipped by 5 bases and J by 3 bases, with 10 bases between them. Germline V gene sequence: CDR1 SGHVS, CDR2 FNYEAQ. The CDR3 loop spans 13 amino acids.

This clonotype was observed a handful of times. The chain has TRBV29-1 and TRBJ2-3; perhaps TRBD1 as D (5 bases). Trimming took 3 bases from V and 2 from J, leaving 6 bases between them. Germline V CDR1 and CDR2: SQVTM, ANQGSEA. The CDR3 has 12 amino acids. CDR3 sequence: CSVDRATDTQYF. CDR3 DNA sequence: TGCAGCGTTGACAGGGCCACAGATACGCAGTATTTT.

Only a few counts were recorded for this clonotype. The chain is built from TRBV30 and TRBJ1-2; D not certain. Trimming removed 0 bases from V and 8 bases from J, with 10 bases in between. The germline CDR1 and CDR2 sequences are GTSNPN and SVGIG (reference sequence). This CDR3 comprises 12 residues. This chain's CDR3 is CAWSVGDVGYTF. The CDR3 DNA is TGTGCCTGGAGTGTCGGGGATGTAGGCTACACCTTC.

For the CDR3, the DNA is TGCAGTGCTAGGGGACCAAACTACGAGCAGTACTTC. Protein product: CSARGPNYEQYF. The rearrangement joins TRBV20-1 to TRBJ2-7; D may match TRBD1 or TRBD2 (5 bases each). Germline CDR1 and CDR2: DFQATT and SNEGSKA (reference sequence). Between the trimmed V and J ends, which lost 3 bases and 3 bases, there was a span of 9 bases. This CDR3 is 12 amino acids long.

A few counts support this clonotype. This chain uses TRBV24-1 with TRBJ2-5; 13 bases are a match to TRBD2. Germline V gene lookup returns CDR1 KGHDR and CDR2 SFDVKD. The trim removed 3 bases at V and 5 bases at J, leaving 2 bases unmatched. The CDR3 covers 15 residues. The CDR3 spells CATSDGTSGVETQYF. The CDR3 DNA sequence: TGTGCCACCAGTGATGGGACTAGCGGGGTTGAGACCCAGTACTTC.

This clonotype was counted only a few times. The CDR3 spells CASSLGTSGTNEQFF. The CDR3 region has the DNA TGTGCCAGCAGCTTAGGGACTAGCGGGACCAATGAGCAGTTCTTC. The rearrangement joins TRBV11-1 to TRBJ2-1; 12 bases align to TRBD2. The trim removed 1 base at V and 6 bases at J, leaving 1 base unmatched. The germline V gene encodes CDR1 SGHAT and CDR2 FQDESV (reference sequence). The length of the CDR3 is 15 residues.

This chain links TRBV6-1 with TRBJ1-5, with 12 bases fitting TRBD1. The CDR3 is 15 amino acids. CDR1 and CDR2 (germline): MNHNS, SASEGT. Germline trimming cut 6 bases from V and 6 bases from J; bases unmatched to any gene: 6. The CDR3 protein is CASSGGQGAVQPQHF. The CDR3 nucleotides are TGTGCCAGCAGCGGGGGACAGGGGGCCGTTCAGCCCCAGCATTTT.

There are a few counts of this clonotype. The chain joins TRBV11-3 to TRBJ1-1; tentatively, D is TRBD1 (6 bases). There are 16 residues in the CDR3. Germline V gene sequence: CDR1 SGHNT, CDR2 YENEEA. V lost 6 bases and J 0 bases, leaving 17 bases between the germline ends. CDR3 DNA sequence: TGTGCCAGCAGTATTGCTTCCTGGGGGCTGAACACTGAAGCTTTCTTT. Encoded protein: CASSIASWGLNTEAFF.

This clonotype has only one observation. The chain is built from TRBV20-1 and TRBJ2-5; 7 nucleotides line up with TRBD2. The junction had 10 bases not matched to a gene; V was cut back by 0 bases and J by 6 bases. This CDR3 comprises 15 residues. Germline V gives CDR1 DFQATT, CDR2 SNEGSKA (reference sequence). The DNA for the CDR3 is TGCAGTGCTAGAGAGCCCGAGACTAGCTTGAAGACCCAGTACTTC. It specifies CSAREPETSLKTQYF.

This clonotype was seen only a few times. This chain links TRBV7-9 with TRBJ2-7; no reliable D call. There are 14 residues in the CDR3. CDR1 and CDR2 from the germline V gene are SEHNR and FQNEAQ (reference sequence). Trimming removed 3 bases from V and 2 bases from J, with 11 bases in between. CDR3 bases: TGTGCCAGCAGCTTGGCCGATGGGACCTACGAGCAGTACTTC. Amino acids: CASSLADGTYEQYF.

This clonotype was seen only a few times. The chain combines TRBV7-3 with TRBJ2-7, with TRBD2 as a possible D gene (6 bases). The germline V and J ends were trimmed by 5 bases and 4 bases, with 21 bases remaining between them. Germline V CDR1 and CDR2: SGHTA, FQGTGA. This CDR3 region has 16 residues. CDR3 coding DNA: TGTGCCAGCAGCGATCTGGGAGTGGGAGGTAGATACGAGCAGTACTTC. Residues: CASSDLGVGGRYEQYF.

The chain is built from TRBV5-1 and TRBJ1-1, with D maybe TRBD1 (5 bases). This CDR3 is 14 amino acids long. The germline V gene has CDR1 SGHRS and CDR2 YFSETQ. The ends were cut back, 1 base at V and 2 bases at J, with 9 bases in the middle. CDR3 amino acids: CASSLRGVNTEAFF. CDR3 DNA: TGCGCCAGCAGCTTGCGGGGGGTCAACACTGAAGCTTTCTTT.

V is TRBV15 and J is TRBJ1-5; D gene unclear. Trimming took off 7 bases at V and 0 bases at J, with 13 bases between the two ends. Germline values: CDR1 LNHNV, CDR2 YYDKDF (reference sequence). The CDR3 is 15 residues long. CDR3 bases: TGTGCCACCAACCTTGACGGACTTAGCAATCAGCCCCAGCATTTT. This translates into CATNLDGLSNQPQHF.

CDR3 bases: TGTGCCAGCTCACCAGGGACTAGCGGTGGTACGCAGTATTTT. It encodes CASSPGTSGGTQYF. The rearrangement links TRBV18 to TRBJ2-3; TRBD2 matches 11 bases. With 2 bases clipped from V and 8 bases from J, the junction kept 3 bases outside the gene matches. The CDR3 length is 14 residues. Germline V gives CDR1 KGHSH, CDR2 LQKENI.

The J gene is TRBJ1-5, the V gene TRBV12-3 or TRBV12-4; D is undetermined. The CDR3 consists of 12 residues. Trimming removed 4 bases from V and 6 bases from J, with 7 bases in between. CDR3 amino acids: CASSSSGQPQHF. For the CDR3, the DNA is TGTGCCAGCAGTTCATCGGGTCAGCCCCAGCATTTT.